The clone carrying this TCR beta chain was counted only a few times. Its antigen is unidentified. TCRdb reprocessed the 5' RACE reads via MiXCR and lists one record per CDR3 protein. The data show 150,000 to 200,000 distinct CDR3 sequences, roughly 20% seen once. This sample was taken from a study of T-cell memory formation after mild COVID-19. V was cut by 3 bases and J by 7 bases, with 13 bases left in between. The CDR3 is 14 amino acids. From germline, CDR1 is MDHEN and CDR2 SYDVKM. Study outcomes and limitations: The appearance of some responding clones in pre-infection memory suggested that cross-reactive memory joined. Day 15 to 85 contracting clones showed balanced CD4/CD8; later expanders leaned CD4+. Clonal second-wave expansions that peaked on day 37 had unconfirmed SARS-CoV-2 specificity.

Input material: PBMCs or a T cell subset sorted from them (not recorded which). The receptor comes from a man in his late teens or twenties who had mild COVID-19 (a few samples of this study predate the infection). Cell type and time point are not known. This chain uses TRBV28 with TRBJ2-1; D not resolved. The DNA of the CDR3 is TGTGCCAGCAGTTTGGTGCGACCTCGGAATGAGCAGTTCTTC. It encodes CASSLVRPRNEQFF.